The source of this TCR beta chain is a study of vaccination effects on CD4 cells after COVID-19. TCRdb's copy holds only in-frame clones and misses some; the assay was immunoSEQ multiplex PCR. Among approximately 17,000 clones listed, about 70% were seen once. Peptide-pool stimulation followed by sequencing identified expanded antigen-specific CD4+ clonotypes in the ViraFEST assay. Following an approximately 9-day culture, CD4+ T cells were purified. BNT162b2 vaccine or mRNA-1273 vaccine was given to participants in two doses. Trimming took 5 bases from V and 0 from J, leaving 14 bases between them. The CDR3 totals 16 residues. Germline values: CDR1 LNHDA, CDR2 SQIVND (reference sequence). To note about this clone: Its antigen is still unknown.

This chain connects TRBV19 to TRBJ1-3, with a possible D match to TRBD1 (6 bases). Material: CD4+ T cells from PBMCs cultured with SARS-CoV-2 spike peptides, obtained after COVID-19 vaccination. The origin of this receptor is a human donor who received a COVID-19 vaccine. In nucleotides, the CDR3 is TGTGCCAGTAGTTTGGCAGGGGCCTTCTCTGGAAACACCATATATTTT. This encodes CASSLAGAFSGNTIYF.